The sequence of this TCR beta chain was determined in a study of early T cells in non-severe SARS-CoV-2 infection. Study conclusions and caveats: Anti-spike CD8 responses were favored in VDJdb matching, and private and CD4 specificities were missed.

This clonotype occurred many times. The antigen remains unidentified. CDR3 length: 15 amino acids. Trimming pared 3 bases from V and 7 bases from J, leaving 13 bases between. Germline V gene lookup returns CDR1 KGHSH and CDR2 LQKENI. Individual cDNA molecules received unique molecular identifiers. Each CDR3 protein is one row after TCRdb ran MiXCR on the 5' RACE reads. The sample yields 43,000 or so distinct CDR3 sequences, around 7.8% seen once. The sample was whole blood. J is TRBJ1-6 and V is TRBV18; D gene unclear. The sequence came from an adult who was a healthcare worker with PCR-confirmed SARS-CoV-2 infection or an uninfected control (not recorded which). The CDR3 loop is CASSPWTGNNSPLHF. The CDR3 DNA sequence: TGTGCCAGCTCACCTTGGACGGGGAACAATTCACCCCTCCACTTT.